This record looks at one T cell receptor beta chain sequence and its context. The sample is drawn from a study of blood T cell repertoires in COVID-19. The table came from immunoSEQ multiplex PCR; TCRdb's copy has only in-frame clones and leaves some out. The data contain about 190,000 clones, approximately 90% of them singletons. The specimen sequenced was peripheral blood. This TCR was sampled from a man aged 25-45 years with acute or convalescent COVID-19.

Written as DNA, the CDR3 is TGCGCCAGTAGCCGGGACAGCCAATTCGCTGAAGCTTTCTTT. It encodes CASSRDSQFAEAFF. The rearrangement joins TRBV5-1 to TRBJ1-1; 7 bases are shared with TRBD1. In germline, CDR1 is SGHRS, CDR2 YFSETQ. The CDR3 runs 14 residues. V lost 8 bases and J lost 6; bases outside the gene matches: 13.